The rows below give T cell receptor beta chains drawn from one sample of a study of T cells after yellow fever vaccination. In TCRdb, the 5' RACE reads were re-called with MiXCR into one record per CDR3 protein. Here the sample spans some 400,000 distinct CDR3 sequences, roughly a sixth being singletons. The specimen was PBMCs, collected before the yellow fever booster vaccination. Receptors originate from a man aged 18 to 35 who received the YFV17D yellow fever vaccine. CDR3s include the opening cysteine and the closing phenylalanine or tryptophan. D genes are given only for firm matches. Some rows have no size entry. The others give once, few or many, or a class for an expanded clone.

>TRBJ2-5|.|TRBV5-1|.
TGCGCCAGCAGCGCGGACACCAGTGGGACCCAGTACTTC
CASSADTSGTQYF
>TRBJ2-5|.|TRBV7-2|.
TGTGCCAGCAGCTTAGAGCGTTCAGACGCGGACTTC
CASSLERSDADF
>TRBJ1-1|few|TRBV29-1|.
TGCAGCGTTGGAGGGGGGAACACTGAAGCTTTCTTT
CSVGGGNTEAFF
>TRBJ2-4|.|TRBV3-1|.
TGTGCCAGCAGCCATAGAACAGGCCCGGCCAAAAACATTCAGTACTTC
CASSHRTGPAKNIQYF
>TRBJ1-2|.|TRBV6-5|.
TGTGCCAGCAGCTCCGACACCACCCTCCCATATGGCTACACCTTC
CASSSDTTLPYGYTF
>TRBJ2-1|few|TRBV7-2|TRBD2
TGTGCCAGCAGCCGGGGACTAGCGGGGGGGAATGAGCAGTTCTTC
CASSRGLAGGNEQFF
>TRBJ2-7|many|TRBV4-3|.
TGCGCCAGCAGCCAAGAATTTATGGGGGGCGGGCAGTACTTC
CASSQEFMGGGQYF
>TRBJ2-4|.|TRBV20-1|TRBD1
TGCAGTGCTAGAGTTGACAGGGGGCGCGAAAACATTCAGTACTTC
CSARVDRGRENIQYF
>TRBJ2-3|.|TRBV7-3|.
TGTGCCAGCAGCTTCGGACCGCTTGGGGGGACAGATACGCAGTATTTT
CASSFGPLGGTDTQYF
>TRBJ2-5|many|TRBV20-1|.
TGCAGTGCTGCCATCGGGGCCCCCGAGACCCAGTACTTC
CSAAIGAPETQYF
>TRBJ2-5|.|TRBV29-1|.
TGCAGCGTTGGTAAAGGGGGAGAGACCCAGTACTTC
CSVGKGGETQYF
>TRBJ1-6|many|TRBV7-2|TRBD1
TGTGCCAGCCGAGGACAGGGAGGGACTAATTCACCCCTCCACTTT
CASRGQGGTNSPLHF
>TRBJ1-1|few|TRBV4-1|TRBD1
TGCGCCAGCAGCCACGGGACAGGGGGGTTCACTGAAGCTTTCTTT
CASSHGTGGFTEAFF
>TRBJ1-5|.|TRBV28|.
TGTGCCGGCTCGAGGGAACTCAATCAGCCCCAGCATTTT
CAGSRELNQPQHF
>TRBJ2-1|few|TRBV13|TRBD2
TGTGCCAGCAGCTGGACTGAGCGGGGGGGCTTCAATGAGCAGTTCTTC
CASSWTERGGFNEQFF
>TRBJ1-1|.|TRBV6-6|.
TGTGCCAGCAGTTACGGCATCGGGAGTTACACTGAAGCTTTCTTT
CASSYGIGSYTEAFF
>TRBJ1-1|.|TRBV27|.
TGTGCCAGCAGTTCAGCGGCCACTGAAGCTTTCTTT
CASSSAATEAFF
>TRBJ1-5|many|TRBV4-1|.
TGCGCCAGCAGCCAAGATCAGGGTAGCAATCAGCCCCAGCATTTT
CASSQDQGSNQPQHF
>TRBJ2-1|few|TRBV5-1|.
TGCGCCAGCAGCTTGGCAACCTGGGGGGGCGATGAGCAGTTCTTC
CASSLATWGGDEQFF
>TRBJ2-3|few|TRBV7-8|.
TGTGCCAGCAGTCGTAAACCAGGGCTTGAGACAGATACGCAGTATTTT
CASSRKPGLETDTQYF
>TRBJ2-5|.|TRBV11-3|.
TGTGCCAGCAGCTTAGACGGGTATCAGACCCAGTACTTC
CASSLDGYQTQYF
>TRBJ2-7|few|TRBV10-3|.
TGTGCCATCAGTCCAGGGACCTACGAGCAGTACTTC
CAISPGTYEQYF
>TRBJ1-5|.|TRBV30|.
TGTGCCTGGAGTGGGACTAGCAATCAGCCCCAGCATTTT
CAWSGTSNQPQHF